This T cell receptor (beta chain) derives from a study of technical replicates of blood from several donors. The repertoire was sequenced with immunoSEQ multiplex PCR; TCRdb's copy has only in-frame clones and lacks some. The table records about 97,000 clones, 96% of them present only once. Germline CDR1 and CDR2: SGHRS and YFSETQ. The CDR3 is made up of 13 amino acids. Trimming cost V 3 bases and J 11 bases, with 16 bases left between them. The chain couples TRBV5-1 to TRBJ2-3, with D unclear. The specimen was T cells isolated from PBMCs. The receptor was isolated from a human donor in good health. CDR3 residues: CASSSTPPWRQYF. The DNA of the CDR3 is TGCGCCAGCAGCTCGACTCCGCCGTGGAGGCAGTATTTT.